This is a list of T cell receptor beta chains from one sample in a study of OX40 agonist ivuxolimab in advanced cancers. Produced via immunoSEQ multiplex PCR; TCRdb's table is partial and in-frame only. The sample shows tens of thousands of clones, 80% to 85% of them seen only once. The material was CD4+ or CD8+ T cells sorted from blood, obtained in a trial of the OX40 agonist ivuxolimab. The receptors originated from an adult with an advanced solid tumor such as melanoma, head and neck, liver or kidney cancer. Each CDR3 is given with its conserved first and last residue. The D gene is left open where the match is weak. Size values are once, few and many counts, or a class for expanded clones, and some rows have none.

J gene	D gene	V gene	clone size	CDR3 DNA	CDR3 protein
TRBJ1-1	NA	TRBV14	NA	TGTGCCAGCAGCCAACCAGGGATGAACACTGAAGCTTTCTTT	CASSQPGMNTEAFF
TRBJ2-1	NA	TRBV7-8	once	TGTGCCAGCAGCAAGCGGAGAAATGAGCAGTTCTTC	CASSKRRNEQFF
TRBJ2-2	NA	TRBV7-8	NA	TGTGCCAGCAGCTTCACGCGACCAACTACCGGGGAGCTGTTTTTT	CASSFTRPTTGELFF
TRBJ1-5	TRBD1	TRBV6-1	NA	TGTGCCAGCAGTGAACCCGGGACAGGGGGTCTTGGGCCCCAGCATTTT	CASSEPGTGGLGPQHF
TRBJ2-1	NA	TRBV7-3	NA	TGTGCCAGCAGCTTAGGTTATCAGAGCAATGAGCAGTTCTTC	CASSLGYQSNEQFF
TRBJ1-1	NA	TRBV5-6	NA	TGTGCCAGCAGCTTGTCGGGAACTGAAGCTTTCTTT	CASSLSGTEAFF
TRBJ2-5	TRBD2	TRBV5-1	once	TGCGCCAGCACGACCGGGGGGGCTAGGGAGACCCAGTACTTC	CASTTGGARETQYF
TRBJ1-1	TRBD1	TRBV29-1	NA	TGCAGCGTCGACAGGGGGCTCGGGTTCGGGCTTCCTGAAGCTTTCTTT	CSVDRGLGFGLPEAFF
TRBJ1-2	NA	TRBV2	NA	TGTGCCAGCAGTGCTGGAAGTCCGAGGGGCTACACCTTC	CASSAGSPRGYTF
TRBJ1-3	NA	TRBV28	once	TGTGCCAGCAGCCCCCTGACACTCTCTGGAAACACCATATATTTT	CASSPLTLSGNTIYF
TRBJ1-4	NA	TRBV28	NA	TGTGCCAGCAGTCAGTCCCGGGACCCTTCAACTAATGAAAAACTGTTTTTT	CASSQSRDPSTNEKLFF
TRBJ1-2	TRBD1	TRBV5-6	NA	TGTGCCAGCAGCTTGGTACAGGGGCCCCGCTATGGCTACACCTTC	CASSLVQGPRYGYTF
TRBJ2-5	TRBD1	TRBV7-2	NA	TGTGCCAGCAGCCCAGGGACAGAAGAGACCCAGTACTTC	CASSPGTEETQYF
TRBJ1-2	NA	TRBV6-4	NA	TGTGCCAGCAGTCCGGACAGTTTCGCCTATGGCTACACCTTC	CASSPDSFAYGYTF
TRBJ1-3	NA	TRBV5-1	NA	TGCGCCAGCAGCTTGGGGGGACACAAGAGCTCTGGAAACACCATATATTTT	CASSLGGHKSSGNTIYF
TRBJ2-3	TRBD2	TRBV7-9	NA	TGTGCCAGCAGCTTAGCGCGGGGGGGCAATCTTTATGCAGATACGCAGTATTTT	CASSLARGGNLYADTQYF
TRBJ2-3	TRBD1	TRBV18	NA	TGTGCCAGCTCACCACCCGGGACAGGCAGCTTGGATACGCAGTATTTT	CASSPPGTGSLDTQYF
TRBJ1-5	NA	TRBV7-6	once	TGTGCCAGCAGCCAGGGACTTCCCAATCAGCCCCAGCATTTT	CASSQGLPNQPQHF
TRBJ2-2	NA	TRBV12-5	few	TGTGCTAGTGGTTTGATATCGGGCAGGGTTTTCGGGGAGCTGTTTTTT	CASGLISGRVFGELFF
TRBJ2-5	NA	TRBV5-4	NA	TGTGCCAGCAGTTTGGCGGGGGACAGGACCCAGTACTTC	CASSLAGDRTQYF
TRBJ2-7	TRBD1	TRBV2	NA	TGTGCCAGCAACCCGACAGGGCCCTACGAGCAGTACTTC	CASNPTGPYEQYF
TRBJ1-3	TRBD1	TRBV6-1	NA	TGTGCCAGCAGCAGGACGACAGGGGTTGGAAACACCATATATTTT	CASSRTTGVGNTIYF
TRBJ2-3	NA	TRBV5-5	NA	TGTGCCAGCAGTAAAGTGGAACTCACAGATACGCAGTATTTT	CASSKVELTDTQYF
TRBJ1-2	TRBD1	TRBV18	once	TGTGCCAGCTCACCCTTCGGACAGGAACCTAGTGGCTACACCTTC	CASSPFGQEPSGYTF
TRBJ1-1	TRBD1	TRBV7-9	NA	TGTGCCAGCAGCTCACAGGGGGCCCTCATGAACACTGAAGCTTTCTTT	CASSSQGALMNTEAFF
TRBJ2-1	NA	TRBV2	NA	TGTGCCAGCAGTGCGATGGGGGCAGGCCGTTATACCCCGCAGTTCTTC	CASSAMGAGRYTPQFF
TRBJ1-2	NA	TRBV7-2	once	TGTGCCAGCAGCTTTCAGGGTTGGGGCTACACCTTC	CASSFQGWGYTF
TRBJ1-1	NA	TRBV2	NA	TGTGCCAGCAGTGTCGGATACACTGAAGCTTTCTTT	CASSVGYTEAFF
TRBJ2-1	TRBD2	TRBV30	NA	TGTGCCTGGAGTGGGTTCGGAGCTAGCGGGAGGGTAGGGCAGTTCTTC	CAWSGFGASGRVGQFF
TRBJ1-2	NA	TRBV2	NA	TGTGCCAGCAGTGAAGGTAGCTGGGGGGGCTACACCTTC	CASSEGSWGGYTF
TRBJ1-1	NA	TRBV6-6	NA	TGTGCCAGCAGTTACGGGCGAGTCAACACTGAAGCTTTCTTT	CASSYGRVNTEAFF
TRBJ2-1	TRBD2	TRBV4-2	NA	TGTGCCAGCAGCCCCACCTCGGGGGGAGGGTACAATGAGCAGTTCTTC	CASSPTSGGGYNEQFF
TRBJ2-3	NA	TRBV5-1	few	TGCGCCAGCAGCCGCCTTGGGACCGTTACTTCTAGCACAGATACGCAGTATTTT	CASSRLGTVTSSTDTQYF
TRBJ2-7	NA	TRBV28	NA	TGTGCCAGCAGTTTAATTAGTACGGTTGGTGGAGAGCAGTACTTC	CASSLISTVGGEQYF
TRBJ1-2	NA	TRBV19	NA	TGTGCCAGTAGTAGGAGCCCTGCGGGCGGCTACACCTTC	CASSRSPAGGYTF
TRBJ1-5	NA	TRBV2	NA	TGTGCCAACTCCCGGGGAATCAATCAGCCCCAGCATTTT	CANSRGINQPQHF
TRBJ2-2	NA	TRBV15	NA	TGTGCCACCAGCAGAGATAGAGGAGCTACCGGGGAGCTGTTTTTT	CATSRDRGATGELFF
TRBJ1-5	NA	TRBV30	NA	TGTGCCTGGAGTACCGAGACCGGGCATTTTCAGCCCCAGCATTTT	CAWSTETGHFQPQHF
TRBJ1-4	NA	TRBV12-1	few	TGTGCCAGCCTCCAGGACGGACATAATGAAAAACTGTTTTTT	CASLQDGHNEKLFF
TRBJ2-2	NA	TRBV29-1	once	TGCAGCGCGACCCCTCGGAGCACCGGGGAGCTGTTTTTT	CSATPRSTGELFF
TRBJ1-4	NA	TRBV19	NA	TGTGCCAGTAGTATACAAGGGCAGACGGGGAATGAAAAACTGTTTTTT	CASSIQGQTGNEKLFF
TRBJ2-7	TRBD1	TRBV6-1	NA	TGTGCCAGCAGTTGGAACAGGGGGCCCTACGAGCAGTACTTC	CASSWNRGPYEQYF
TRBJ2-6	NA	TRBV5-8	NA	TGTGCCAGCAGCGGCGGGACGTACTCTGGGGCCAACGTCCTGACTTTC	CASSGGTYSGANVLTF
TRBJ2-2	NA	TRBV19	NA	TGTGCCAGTAGTATCAAAGGGGGGCAGTTTAACACCGGGGAGCTGTTTTTT	CASSIKGGQFNTGELFF
TRBJ2-7	TRBD1	TRBV10-3	once	TGTGCCATCAGGGGGGACAGGGGTTACGAGCAGTACTTC	CAIRGDRGYEQYF
TRBJ2-3	TRBD2	TRBV5-1	NA	TGCGCCAGCAGCTTGGTCAGCGGGGACACAGATACGCAGTATTTT	CASSLVSGDTDTQYF
TRBJ1-6	NA	TRBV6-5	once	TGTGCCAGCAGTTACACGGCCAGCCCTTATTCACCCCTCCACTTT	CASSYTASPYSPLHF
TRBJ1-2	NA	TRBV28	NA	TGTGCCAGCAGGACCACAAGACAGAGAATCAACTATGGCTACACCTTC	CASRTTRQRINYGYTF
TRBJ2-5	NA	TRBV28	NA	TGTGCCAGCAGCCCCCGTACGGGCCAAGAGACCCAGTACTTC	CASSPRTGQETQYF